The 3 T cell receptor beta chains given below trace back to one sample, sequenced in a study of human T cells and chemical hapten exposure. Time point in this sample: patch test 3, about 24 weeks after DPC sensitization. This sample's treatment: therapeutic diphenylcyclopropenone sensitization with weekly scalp DPC. TCRdb re-called the RACE reads through MiXCR, storing one row per CDR3 protein. This sample has 150,000 to 200,000 distinct CDR3 sequences; more than 20% occur once, and the top ten carry 2.5%. This sample comprised whole blood, obtained in connection with sensitization to the hapten diphenylcyclopropenone (DPC). The receptors here all came from a woman in her thirties or forties with alopecia areata. Some clones in this sample may be carry-over from other donors' samples.

The chain has TRBV6-2 or TRBV6-3 and TRBJ2-1; D is undetermined. Trimming took 3 bases from V and 9 from J, leaving 3 bases between them. CDR3 length: 10 amino acids. Germline values: CDR1 MNHEY, CDR2 SVGEGT. The CDR3 loop is CASSYGEQFF. The CDR3 DNA follows: TGTGCCAGCAGTTATGGTGAGCAGTTCTTC.

J is TRBJ2-1 and V is TRBV9, with a possible D match to TRBD2 (6 bases). The V gene lost 4 bases and the J gene lost 4 bases, with 21 bases spanning the gap. Germline values: CDR1 SGDLS, CDR2 YYNGEE. The CDR3 length is 17 residues. Written as DNA, the CDR3 is TGTGCCAGCAGCCTTAGCATTTTAGCGGAGGGATACAATGAGCAGTTCTTC. Residues: CASSLSILAEGYNEQFF. The whole variable domain, remainder taken from reference TRBV9 and TRBJ2-1, is DSGVTQTPKHLITATGQRVTLRCSPRSGDLSVYWYQQSLDQGLQFLIQYYNGEERAKGNILERFSAQQFPDLHSELNLSSLELGDSALYFCASSLSILAEGYNEQFFGPGTRLTVL.

This chain uses TRBV6-5 with TRBJ1-2; no firm D call. The CDR3 extends over 13 amino acids. Germline assignment: CDR1 MNHEY and CDR2 SVGAGI. V was trimmed by 2 bases and J by 4 bases, leaving 8 bases between them. The CDR3 DNA sequence: TGTGCCAGCAGTTACACTCAACGCTATGGCTACACCTTC. Its translation: CASSYTQRYGYTF.